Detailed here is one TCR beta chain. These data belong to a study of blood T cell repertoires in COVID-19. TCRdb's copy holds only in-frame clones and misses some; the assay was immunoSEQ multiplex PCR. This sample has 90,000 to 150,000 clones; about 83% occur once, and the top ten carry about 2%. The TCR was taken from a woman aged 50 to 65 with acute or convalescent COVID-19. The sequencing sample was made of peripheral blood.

The CDR3 is CASSSRQGGYEQYF. The CDR3 DNA reads TGTGCCAGCAGTTCCAGACAGGGGGGCTACGAGCAGTACTTC. This chain uses TRBV6-5 with TRBJ2-7, with 9 bases matching TRBD1. The CDR3 sequence is 14 residues long. V was clipped by 4 bases and J by 3 bases; unmatched bases: 4. The germline V gene has CDR1 MNHEY and CDR2 SVGAGI.